These T cell receptor beta chains were read from a single sample in a study of radiotherapy plus CTLA-4 blockade in lung cancer. Measured with immunoSEQ multiplex PCR; TCRdb has only the in-frame clones, and not every one. The data contain about 120,000 clones, 80% to 90% of them seen just once; the ten biggest clones take up 6.9%. The source material was peripheral blood, sampled from a patient treated with radiotherapy plus ipilimumab. The receptors come from a human donor with non-small cell lung cancer that progressed on radiotherapy plus ipilimumab. The conserved cysteine and the conserved F or W are not part of the CDR3 here. The order of the fields is V gene, J gene, CDR3 length, CDR3 protein.

TRBV6-1,TRBJ2-7,13,ASSGRDYSSYEQY
TRBV11-2,TRBJ2-1,14,ASSLESGRALYEQF
TRBV6-5,TRBJ1-1,13,ASSYLQGGRTEAF
TRBV19,TRBJ1-1,11,ASSWPGTAEAF
TRBV5-1,TRBJ2-5,13,ASSLVTGGLGEQY
TRBV5-1,TRBJ2-7,13,ASSLGPAESYEQY
TRBV5-1,TRBJ2-7,11,ASSSDVPYEQY
TRBV2,TRBJ1-2,12,ASMGTGGFVGYT
TRBV4-2,TRBJ2-7,12,ASSQDLRGYEQY
TRBV27,TRBJ2-7,13,ASTTSGSGSVAQY
TRBV10-2,TRBJ2-3,12,ASRLSGSTDTQY
TRBV19,TRBJ2-7,14,ASSSRGGVRTYEQY
TRBV29-1,TRBJ1-2,12,SVGDRNAIYGYT
TRBV14,TRBJ1-2,14,ASSPLGGTAGWGYT
TRBV5-1,TRBJ2-1,13,ASSLAVRGSNEQF
TRBV14,TRBJ1-1,14,ASSQDRTVMNTEAF
TRBV7-2,TRBJ2-7,11,ASSPEVQFKQY
TRBV27,TRBJ1-2,12,ASRGQGSNYGYT
TRBV29-1,TRBJ2-5,8,SVGRETQY
TRBV6-6,TRBJ2-2,11,ASSPRAPGELF
TRBV28,TRBJ1-5,11,ASSGTRNQPQH
TRBV6-5,TRBJ2-7,14,ASSYSSSGVFYEQY